Below are 8 T cell receptor beta chains sequenced from a single sample in a study of blood T cell repertoires in COVID-19. Clones were sequenced by immunoSEQ multiplex PCR, and TCRdb holds only the in-frame ones, with some missing. The table has about 290,000 clones, 86% seen once. Sequenced: peripheral blood. The receptor source for this set is a woman aged 25 to 39 with active or convalescent COVID-19.

This chain joins TRBV5-6 and TRBJ1-1, with D perhaps TRBD1 (6 bases). V was trimmed by 3 bases and J by 5 bases, leaving 14 bases between them. The CDR3 totals 14 residues. Germline CDR1 is SGHDT and CDR2 is YYEEEE. CDR3 bases: TGTGCCAGCAGCTCGGGGGGGCAGACGACTGAAGCTTTCTTT. This codes for CASSSGGQTTEAFF.

This chain links TRBV14 with TRBJ2-2, with 7 bases identical to TRBD1. Germline V lookup: CDR1 SGHDN, CDR2 FVKESK. V shed 4 bases, J shed 2 bases, and the junction held 4 bases outside the gene matches. The CDR3 extends over 15 amino acids. The CDR3 protein is CASSPGTVNTGELFF. DNA of the CDR3: TGTGCCAGCAGCCCGGGGACAGTTAACACCGGGGAGCTGTTTTTT.

In DNA form, the CDR3 reads TGTGCCAGCAGTTTACAGGGTTGGGACTCTGGAAACACCATATATTTT. It codes for CASSLQGWDSGNTIYF. J is TRBJ1-3 and V is TRBV7-2; perhaps TRBD1 as D (6 bases). Germline V gives CDR1 SGHTA, CDR2 FQGNSA. The V gene lost 6 bases and the J gene lost 0 bases, with 15 bases spanning the gap. The CDR3 totals 16 residues.

This clone has just one count. The CDR3 loop reads CASSLGGEGSPLHF. CDR3 in DNA: TGTGCCAGCAGTTTAGGGGGCGAGGGTTCACCCCTCCACTTT. This sequence joins TRBV27 and TRBJ1-6; D may be TRBD1 (6 bases). Germline-derived CDR1 and CDR2 are MNHEY and SMNVEV (reference sequence). V gave up 2 bases and J gave up 9 bases, with 11 bases separating them. The CDR3 has 14 residues.

The chain carries TRBV10-3 and TRBJ1-5, with unresolved D. Deletions cut 2 bases from V and 11 bases from J, with 19 bases between. This CDR3 spans 15 amino acids. The germline V gene has CDR1 ENHRY and CDR2 SYGVKD. CDR3 nucleotide sequence: TGTGCCATCAGTGAGGGGCAGCCCCCGTTGATGTCCCAGCATTTT. Translation: CAISEGQPPLMSQHF.

V gene TRBV7-9 combines with J gene TRBJ1-2; 9 bases line up with TRBD1. Germline values: CDR1 SEHNR, CDR2 FQNEAQ (reference sequence). Trimming at V came to 0 bases and at J to 6 bases, leaving 5 bases not matched to a gene. This CDR3 has 15 amino acids. CDR3 amino acids: CASSLAGGQGDGYTF. CDR3 bases: TGTGCCAGCAGCTTAGCAGGGGGACAGGGAGATGGCTACACCTTC.

The chain uses TRBV11-2 and TRBJ1-3; 7 bases are a match to TRBD1. The ends lost 5 bases at V and 0 bases at J; junction bases unmatched: 7. Germline lookup yields CDR1 SGHAT and CDR2 FQNNGV. The CDR3 spans 16 residues. The CDR3 loop reads CASSPKGQNSGNTIYF. CDR3 nucleotides: TGTGCCAGCAGCCCAAAGGGACAGAACTCTGGAAACACCATATATTTT.

The rearrangement links TRBV5-1 to TRBJ2-2; TRBD1 matches 8 bases. CDR3 size: 15 residues. The junction had 4 bases not matched to a gene; V was cut back by 2 bases and J by 4 bases. In germline, CDR1 is SGHRS, CDR2 YFSETQ. In DNA, the CDR3 is TGCGCCAGCAGCTTTAGGCAGGGGGCCACCGGGGAGCTGTTTTTT. Translating it yields CASSFRQGATGELFF.